What follows are 8 T cell receptor beta chains derived from one specimen sequenced in a study of shared clonotypes between healthy human individuals. The method was immunoSEQ multiplex PCR; TCRdb's version includes in-frame clones alone and lacks a portion of them. This sample has about 120,000 clones, with 68% found just once. Sequencing was carried out using memory CD8+ T cells sorted from blood. Described subset: CD45RO+ cells pooled with CCR7-negative TemRA cells. The source of these receptors is a woman aged 30 to 39 in good health.

This clone was seen a single time. CDR3 sequence: CASSQDESNSRIPFYNEQFF. The CDR3 DNA follows: TGCGCCAGCAGCCAAGATGAATCGAACAGTCGGATCCCCTTTTACAATGAGCAGTTCTTC. The J gene is TRBJ2-1, the V gene TRBV4-1; D uncertain. The CDR3 has 20 amino acids. The V gene's germline CDR1 is MGHRA and CDR2 YSYEKL. The V end lost 0 bases, the J end lost 4 bases, and 25 bases lay between the germline ends.

This clone was seen a few times. The chain carries TRBV5-4 and TRBJ1-1; D perhaps matches TRBD1 (5 bases). V was trimmed by 9 bases and J by 0 bases, leaving 24 bases between them. CDR3 length: 17 amino acids. Germline CDR1 reads SGHNT; CDR2 reads YYREEE (reference sequence). This CDR3 reads CATTHGARVGVNTEAFF. The CDR3 nucleotides read TGTGCCACCACTCACGGGGCGAGGGTAGGGGTGAACACTGAAGCTTTCTTT. The full variable domain, in which reference TRBV5-4 and TRBJ1-1 provide the parts outside the CDR3, is ETGVTQSPTHLIKTRGQQVTLRCSSQSGHNTVSWYQQALGQGPQFIFQYYREEENGRGNFPPRFSGLQFPNYSSELNVNALELDDSALYLCATTHGARVGVNTEAFFGQGTRLTVV.

This clone was observed at least ten times. This chain uses TRBV6-4 with TRBJ2-2; D unresolved. V was cut by 4 bases and J by 1 base, with 7 bases left in between. This CDR3 comprises 14 residues. Looked up from germline, CDR1 is MRHNA and CDR2 is SNTAGT. CDR3 sequence: CASSGGRNTGELFF. In DNA form, the CDR3 reads TGTGCCAGCAGTGGTGGGCGGAACACCGGGGAGCTGTTTTTT.

The chain is built from TRBV2 and TRBJ1-1, with D unresolved. Trimming pared 4 bases from V and 1 base from J, leaving 7 bases between. CDR3 length: 13 amino acids. Germline CDR1 SNHLY, CDR2 FYNNEI. As DNA, the CDR3 is TGTGCCAGCAGTGCTACGGCGAACACTGAAGCTTTCTTT. Amino acids: CASSATANTEAFF.

The rearrangement joins TRBV27 to TRBJ2-3, with 11 nucleotides matching TRBD2. Germline CDR1 reads MNHEY; CDR2 reads SMNVEV (reference sequence). The CDR3 is made up of 16 amino acids. J gave up 2 bases and V 7 bases, and 8 bases lay outside the gene matches. The CDR3, as DNA: TGTGCCAGCACCCCCGGGACTAGCGGTTTCACAGATACGCAGTATTTT. This translates into CASTPGTSGFTDTQYF.

This clone occurred a few times. The chain carries TRBV10-1 and TRBJ2-7, with 14 nucleotides matching TRBD2. The V gene end was trimmed by 5 bases and the J gene end by 6 bases; junction bases not matched to a gene: 3. The CDR3 extends over 14 amino acids. Germline V gene sequence: CDR1 WNHNN, CDR2 SYGVQD (reference sequence). The CDR3 sequence is CASSLGTSGSEQYF. The CDR3 region has the DNA TGCGCCAGCAGTCTCGGGACTAGCGGGAGCGAGCAGTACTTC.

The V gene is TRBV5-4, the J gene TRBJ2-7; the D gene is possibly TRBD2 (6 bases). This CDR3 contains 14 residues. Germline loops: CDR1 SGHNT, CDR2 YYREEE (reference sequence). Deletions cut 4 bases from V and 3 bases from J, with 14 bases between. CDR3 amino acids: CASSRREALYEQYF. The CDR3 coding sequence is TGTGCCAGCAGCCGGAGGGAGGCCCTCTACGAGCAGTACTTC.

CDR3 sequence reads: CASSDLSLAGNYEQYF. The CDR3 coding sequence is TGCGCCAGCAGTGATCTTTCCCTAGCGGGAAACTACGAGCAGTACTTC. This chain links TRBV10-2 with TRBJ2-7, with 9 bases fitting TRBD2. Germline CDR1 reads WSHSY; CDR2 reads SAAADI. The CDR3 has 16 residues. The junction had 9 bases not matched to a gene; V was cut back by 3 bases and J by 3 bases.